This TCR beta chain was sequenced during a study of blood T cell repertoires in COVID-19. The repertoire was sequenced with immunoSEQ multiplex PCR; TCRdb's copy has only in-frame clones and lacks some. The sample lists 350,000 to 400,000 clones; 70% to 90% were seen once. Germline assignment: CDR1 SGHNT and CDR2 YENEEA. The CDR3 has 16 amino acids. V gave up 4 bases and J gave up 3 bases; unmatched junction bases: 11. Material: peripheral blood. This clonotype originated in a woman aged 25 to 39 with COVID-19, enrolled during active disease. This chain links TRBV11-3 with TRBJ2-5; 7 bases agree with TRBD2. CDR3 in DNA: TGTGCCAGCAGCTCTTCTTGGCGGGGAGGGGAAGAGACCCAGTACTTC. The encoded protein is CASSSSWRGGEETQYF.